A selection of T cell receptor beta chains follows, all from one sample in a study of shared clonotypes between healthy human individuals. The table came from immunoSEQ multiplex PCR; TCRdb's copy has only in-frame clones and leaves some out. Of about 1.5 million clones listed, about 96% were seen once; the top ten hold roughly 1.2%. Sequencing used naive CD4+ T cells sorted from blood. The receptors shown here come from a man in his thirties or forties in good health. Each CDR3 is given with its conserved first and last residue. Each record gives: D gene, V gene, clone size, J gene, CDR3 protein, CDR3 DNA. A D gene is named only where the DNA matches it firmly. The size field is filled for only some rows; it gives once, few, many or a size class.

D gene: -; V gene: TRBV5-1; clone size: -; J gene: TRBJ2-5; CDR3 protein: CASSLAPGETQYF; CDR3 DNA: TGCGCCAGCAGCTTGGCGCCAGGCGAGACCCAGTACTTC
D gene: -; V gene: TRBV5-1; clone size: -; J gene: TRBJ2-7; CDR3 protein: CASTDSPSYEQYF; CDR3 DNA: TGCGCCAGCACGGACAGCCCCTCCTACGAGCAGTACTTC
D gene: TRBD2; V gene: TRBV9; clone size: -; J gene: TRBJ2-2; CDR3 protein: CASSLGTSGRNGGTGELFF; CDR3 DNA: TGTGCCAGCAGCCTCGGGACTAGCGGGAGGAATGGTGGGACCGGGGAGCTGTTTTTT
D gene: -; V gene: TRBV14; clone size: -; J gene: TRBJ2-7; CDR3 protein: CASSQGRNPRTYEQYF; CDR3 DNA: TGTGCCAGCAGCCAAGGTAGGAACCCGAGGACCTACGAGCAGTACTTC
D gene: -; V gene: TRBV6-5; clone size: -; J gene: TRBJ1-1; CDR3 protein: CASTHRGMNTEAFF; CDR3 DNA: TGTGCCAGCACCCATAGAGGTATGAACACTGAAGCTTTCTTT
D gene: -; V gene: TRBV15; clone size: -; J gene: TRBJ2-7; CDR3 protein: CATSRGDLKYEQYF; CDR3 DNA: TGTGCCACCAGCAGAGGCGACTTGAAATACGAGCAGTACTTC
D gene: TRBD2; V gene: TRBV5-1; clone size: -; J gene: TRBJ2-1; CDR3 protein: CASSLFGGTNNEQFF; CDR3 DNA: TGCGCCAGCAGCTTGTTCGGGGGGACCAACAATGAGCAGTTCTTC
D gene: -; V gene: TRBV9; clone size: -; J gene: TRBJ2-3; CDR3 protein: CASSHGIRTDTQYF; CDR3 DNA: TGTGCCAGCAGCCACGGGATTCGCACAGATACGCAGTATTTT
D gene: -; V gene: TRBV19; clone size: -; J gene: TRBJ2-1; CDR3 protein: CASSQTNGYNEQFF; CDR3 DNA: TGTGCCAGTAGTCAGACCAACGGATACAATGAGCAGTTCTTC
D gene: -; V gene: TRBV10-1; clone size: -; J gene: TRBJ2-1; CDR3 protein: CASSEAALRYEQFF; CDR3 DNA: TGCGCCAGCAGTGAGGCAGCTTTAAGGTATGAGCAGTTCTTC
D gene: TRBD2; V gene: TRBV2; clone size: -; J gene: TRBJ2-5; CDR3 protein: CASSERVAGQETQYF; CDR3 DNA: TGTGCCAGCAGCGAGAGGGTAGCGGGGCAAGAGACCCAGTACTTC
D gene: TRBD2; V gene: TRBV5-1; clone size: -; J gene: TRBJ2-1; CDR3 protein: CASSLTSGRSYNEQFF; CDR3 DNA: TGCGCCAGCAGCTTGACTAGCGGGCGATCCTACAATGAGCAGTTCTTC
D gene: -; V gene: TRBV5-1; clone size: once; J gene: TRBJ1-5; CDR3 protein: CASSFQGGQPQHF; CDR3 DNA: TGCGCCAGCAGCTTCCAGGGTGGGCAGCCCCAGCATTTT
D gene: -; V gene: TRBV5-8; clone size: -; J gene: TRBJ2-7; CDR3 protein: CASSLVGVPYYEQYF; CDR3 DNA: TGTGCCAGCAGCTTGGTGGGGGTTCCGTATTACGAGCAGTACTTC
D gene: TRBD2; V gene: TRBV28; clone size: -; J gene: TRBJ2-2; CDR3 protein: CASSSPGLAGVGGELFF; CDR3 DNA: TGTGCCAGCAGCTCCCCAGGACTAGCGGGAGTTGGCGGGGAGCTGTTTTTT
D gene: -; V gene: TRBV19; clone size: -; J gene: TRBJ2-7; CDR3 protein: CASSIASASSYEQYF; CDR3 DNA: TGTGCCAGTAGTATAGCATCGGCATCTTCCTACGAGCAGTACTTC
D gene: -; V gene: TRBV18; clone size: -; J gene: TRBJ2-1; CDR3 protein: CASSPPTNEQFF; CDR3 DNA: TGTGCCAGCTCACCACCCACGAATGAGCAGTTCTTC
D gene: -; V gene: TRBV9; clone size: -; J gene: TRBJ2-7; CDR3 protein: CASSTRGSVEQYF; CDR3 DNA: TGTGCCAGCAGCACCAGAGGGTCAGTCGAGCAGTACTTC
D gene: TRBD2; V gene: TRBV11-3; clone size: -; J gene: TRBJ2-7; CDR3 protein: CASSATSGSYEQYF; CDR3 DNA: TGTGCCAGCAGCGCGACTAGCGGTTCCTACGAGCAGTACTTC
D gene: -; V gene: TRBV18; clone size: -; J gene: TRBJ1-5; CDR3 protein: CASSPGGAQPQHF; CDR3 DNA: TGTGCCAGCTCCCCGGGAGGGGCCCAGCCCCAGCATTTT
D gene: -; V gene: TRBV12-5; clone size: -; J gene: TRBJ2-5; CDR3 protein: CASGSGGETQYF; CDR3 DNA: TGTGCTAGTGGATCCGGGGGCGAGACCCAGTACTTC
D gene: TRBD1; V gene: TRBV7-9; clone size: -; J gene: TRBJ2-7; CDR3 protein: CASKSGTGPLYEQYF; CDR3 DNA: TGTGCCAGCAAATCCGGGACAGGACCCCTCTACGAGCAGTACTTC
D gene: TRBD1; V gene: TRBV5-6; clone size: -; J gene: TRBJ2-7; CDR3 protein: CASARDRGHEQYF; CDR3 DNA: TGTGCCAGTGCCCGGGACAGGGGGCACGAGCAGTACTTC
D gene: TRBD1; V gene: TRBV4-3; clone size: -; J gene: TRBJ2-7; CDR3 protein: CASSQDQGQGGSYEQYF; CDR3 DNA: TGCGCCAGCAGCCAAGATCAAGGACAGGGTGGTTCCTACGAGCAGTACTTC
D gene: -; V gene: TRBV18; clone size: -; J gene: TRBJ1-3; CDR3 protein: CASSRDQLPSGNTIYF; CDR3 DNA: TGTGCCAGCTCACGGGATCAACTTCCGTCTGGAAACACCATATATTTT
D gene: -; V gene: TRBV18; clone size: -; J gene: TRBJ1-1; CDR3 protein: CASSPPSTENTEAFF; CDR3 DNA: TGTGCCAGCTCACCACCATCAACAGAGAACACTGAAGCTTTCTTT
D gene: -; V gene: TRBV5-1; clone size: -; J gene: TRBJ1-1; CDR3 protein: CASSLAVNTEAFF; CDR3 DNA: TGCGCCAGCAGCTTGGCCGTGAACACTGAAGCTTTCTTT
D gene: TRBD1; V gene: TRBV28; clone size: -; J gene: TRBJ2-7; CDR3 protein: CASTPHQGVQREQYF; CDR3 DNA: TGTGCCAGCACCCCCCACCAGGGGGTTCAGCGCGAGCAGTACTTC
D gene: TRBD2; V gene: TRBV7-9; clone size: -; J gene: TRBJ2-5; CDR3 protein: CASSVTRLAGEETQYF; CDR3 DNA: TGTGCCAGCAGCGTTACCAGACTAGCGGGAGAGGAGACCCAGTACTTC